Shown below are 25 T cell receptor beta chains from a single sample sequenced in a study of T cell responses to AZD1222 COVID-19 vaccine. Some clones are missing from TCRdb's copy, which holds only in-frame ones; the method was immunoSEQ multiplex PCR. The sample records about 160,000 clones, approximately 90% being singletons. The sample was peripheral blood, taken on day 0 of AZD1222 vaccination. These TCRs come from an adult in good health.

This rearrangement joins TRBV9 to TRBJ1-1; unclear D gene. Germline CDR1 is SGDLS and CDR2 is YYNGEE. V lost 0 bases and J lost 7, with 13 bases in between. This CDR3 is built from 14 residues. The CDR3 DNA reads TGTGCCAGCAGCGTAGGTCCGCTATCTATTGAAGCTTTCTTT. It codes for CASSVGPLSIEAFF. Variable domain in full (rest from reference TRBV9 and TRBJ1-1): DSGVTQTPKHLITATGQRVTLRCSPRSGDLSVYWYQQSLDQGLQFLIQYYNGEERAKGNILERFSAQQFPDLHSELNLSSLELGDSALYFCASSVGPLSIEAFFGQGTRLTVV.

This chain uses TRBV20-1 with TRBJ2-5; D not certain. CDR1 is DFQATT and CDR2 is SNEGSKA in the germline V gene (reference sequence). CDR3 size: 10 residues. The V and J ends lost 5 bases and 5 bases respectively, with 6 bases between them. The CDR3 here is CSAGRETQYF. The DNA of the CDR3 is TGCAGTGCTGGGCGCGAGACCCAGTACTTC.

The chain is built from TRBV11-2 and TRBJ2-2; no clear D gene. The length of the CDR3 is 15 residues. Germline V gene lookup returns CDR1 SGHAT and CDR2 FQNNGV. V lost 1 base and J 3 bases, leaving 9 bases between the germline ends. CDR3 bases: TGTGCCAGCAGCTTAGGGCGATCCTACACCGGGGAGCTGTTTTTT. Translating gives CASSLGRSYTGELFF. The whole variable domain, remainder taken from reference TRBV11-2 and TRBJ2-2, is EAGVAQSPRYKIIEKRQSVAFWCNPISGHATLYWYQQILGQGPKLLIQFQNNGVVDDSQLPKDRFSAERLKGVDSTLKIQPAKLEDSAVYLCASSLGRSYTGELFFGEGSRLTVL.

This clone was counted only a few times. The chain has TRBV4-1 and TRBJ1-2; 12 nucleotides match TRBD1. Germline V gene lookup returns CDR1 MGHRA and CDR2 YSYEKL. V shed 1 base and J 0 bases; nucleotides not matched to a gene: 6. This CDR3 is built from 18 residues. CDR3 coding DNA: TGCGCCAGCAGCCAAGTCCGGGACAGGGGGCGTACTAACTATGGCTACACCTTC. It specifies CASSQVRDRGRTNYGYTF.

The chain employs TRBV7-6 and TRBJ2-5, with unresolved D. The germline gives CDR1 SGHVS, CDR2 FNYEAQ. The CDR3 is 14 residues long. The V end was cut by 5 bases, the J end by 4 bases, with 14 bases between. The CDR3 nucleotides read TGTGCCAGCAGCCTCTATTCTAGAGGAGAGACCCAGTACTTC. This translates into CASSLYSRGETQYF.

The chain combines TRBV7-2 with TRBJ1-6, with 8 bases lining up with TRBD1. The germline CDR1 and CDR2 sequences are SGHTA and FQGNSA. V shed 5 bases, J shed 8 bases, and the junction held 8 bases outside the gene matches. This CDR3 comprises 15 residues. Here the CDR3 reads CASSVNRGNYSPLHF. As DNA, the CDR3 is TGTGCCAGCAGCGTAAACAGGGGGAACTATTCACCCCTCCACTTT.

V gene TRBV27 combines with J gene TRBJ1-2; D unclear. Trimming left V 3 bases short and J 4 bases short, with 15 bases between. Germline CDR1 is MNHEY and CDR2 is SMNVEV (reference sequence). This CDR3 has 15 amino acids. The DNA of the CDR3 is TGTGCCAGCAGTTTCGTCTCAACTCTTGGCTATGGCTACACCTTC. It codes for CASSFVSTLGYGYTF.

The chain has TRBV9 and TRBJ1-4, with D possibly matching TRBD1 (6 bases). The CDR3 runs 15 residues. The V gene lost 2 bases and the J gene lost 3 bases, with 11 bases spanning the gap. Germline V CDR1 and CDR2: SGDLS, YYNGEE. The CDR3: CASSVRGWPNEKLFF. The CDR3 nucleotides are TGTGCCAGCAGCGTCAGGGGTTGGCCTAATGAAAAACTGTTTTTT.

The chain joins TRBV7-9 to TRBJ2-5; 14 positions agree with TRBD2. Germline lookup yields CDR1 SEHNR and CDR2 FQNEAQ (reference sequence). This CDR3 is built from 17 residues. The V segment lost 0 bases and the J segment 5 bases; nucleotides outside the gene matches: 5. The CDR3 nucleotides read TGTGCCAGCAGCTTAGCTCTGGGACTAGCGGGAGTGGAGACCCAGTACTTC. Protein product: CASSLALGLAGVETQYF.

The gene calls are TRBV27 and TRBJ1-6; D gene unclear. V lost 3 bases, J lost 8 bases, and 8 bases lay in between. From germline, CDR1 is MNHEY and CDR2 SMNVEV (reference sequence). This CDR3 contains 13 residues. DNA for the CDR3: TGTGCCAGCAGTTTGGGCAGCTATTCACCCCTCCACTTT. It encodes CASSLGSYSPLHF.

For the CDR3, the DNA is TGTGCCAGCAGTTACGACCAGCGGGGGTCTTACAATGAGCAGTTCTTC. Residues: CASSYDQRGSYNEQFF. V gene TRBV6-5 combines with J gene TRBJ2-1; TRBD2 agrees at 8 bases. Germline assignment: CDR1 MNHEY and CDR2 SVGAGI. The V segment lost 2 bases and the J segment 4 bases; nucleotides outside the gene matches: 7. This CDR3 spans 16 amino acids.

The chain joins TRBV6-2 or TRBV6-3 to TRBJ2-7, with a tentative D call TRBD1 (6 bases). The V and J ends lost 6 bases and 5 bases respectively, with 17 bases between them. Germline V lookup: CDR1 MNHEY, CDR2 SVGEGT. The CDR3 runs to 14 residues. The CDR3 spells CASSPEGELNEQYF. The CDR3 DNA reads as TGTGCCAGCAGCCCCGAGGGGGAGCTGAACGAGCAGTACTTC.

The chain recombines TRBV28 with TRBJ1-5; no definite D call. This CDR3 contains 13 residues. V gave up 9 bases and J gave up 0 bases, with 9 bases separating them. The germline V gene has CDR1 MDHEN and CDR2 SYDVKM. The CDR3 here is CASASYSNQPQHF. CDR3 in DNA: TGTGCCAGTGCTAGTTATAGCAATCAGCCCCAGCATTTT.

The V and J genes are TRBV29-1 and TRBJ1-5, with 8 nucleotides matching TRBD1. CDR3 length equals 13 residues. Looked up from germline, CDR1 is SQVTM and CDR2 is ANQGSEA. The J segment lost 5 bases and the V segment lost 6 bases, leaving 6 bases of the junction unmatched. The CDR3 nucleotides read TGCAGCGTACGCGACAGGGGTGATCAGCCCCAGCATTTT. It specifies CSVRDRGDQPQHF. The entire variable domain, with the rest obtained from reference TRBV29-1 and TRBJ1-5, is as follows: SAVISQKPSRDICQRGTSLTIQCQVDSQVTMMFWYRQQPGQSLTLIATANQGSEATYESGFVIDKFPISRPNLTFSTLTVSNMSPEDSSIYLCSVRDRGDQPQHFGDGTRLSIL.

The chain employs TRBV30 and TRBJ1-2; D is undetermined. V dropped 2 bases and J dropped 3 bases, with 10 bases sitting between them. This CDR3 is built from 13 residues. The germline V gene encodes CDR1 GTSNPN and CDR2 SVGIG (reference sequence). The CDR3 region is CAWSFMGDYGYTF. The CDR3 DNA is TGTGCCTGGAGTTTTATGGGCGACTATGGCTACACCTTC.

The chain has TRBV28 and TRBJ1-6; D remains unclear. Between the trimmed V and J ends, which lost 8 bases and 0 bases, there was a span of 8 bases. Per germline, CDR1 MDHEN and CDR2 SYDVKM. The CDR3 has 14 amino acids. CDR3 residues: CASGVSSYNSPLHF. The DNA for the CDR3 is TGTGCCAGCGGGGTGAGCTCCTATAATTCACCCCTCCACTTT.

CDR3 residues: CASSSHQGAGGGETQYF. The CDR3 nucleotides are TGTGCCAGCAGCTCGCACCAGGGAGCGGGAGGTGGAGAGACCCAGTACTTC. The V gene is TRBV7-2, the J gene TRBJ2-5; TRBD2 aligns across 9 bases. The J segment lost 4 bases and the V segment lost 4 bases, leaving 13 bases of the junction unmatched. CDR3 length equals 17 residues. Germline V lookup: CDR1 SGHTA, CDR2 FQGNSA.

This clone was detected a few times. The CDR3 DNA reads as TGTGCCAGCAGCTTTGCCCTTAACAATGAGCAGTTCTTC. Its translation is CASSFALNNEQFF. V usage is TRBV7-2 and J usage is TRBJ2-1, with D hard to call. Germline CDR1 reads SGHTA; CDR2 reads FQGNSA. Between the trimmed V and J ends, which lost 3 bases and 5 bases, there was a span of 8 bases. CDR3 size: 13 residues.

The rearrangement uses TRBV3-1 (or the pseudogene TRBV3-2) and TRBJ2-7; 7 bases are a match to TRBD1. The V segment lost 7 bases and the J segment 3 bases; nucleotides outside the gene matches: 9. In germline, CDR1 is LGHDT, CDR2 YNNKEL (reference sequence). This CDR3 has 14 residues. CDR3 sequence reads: CASTPRTGFYEQYF. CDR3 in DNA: TGTGCCAGCACCCCGAGGACAGGTTTCTACGAGCAGTACTTC.

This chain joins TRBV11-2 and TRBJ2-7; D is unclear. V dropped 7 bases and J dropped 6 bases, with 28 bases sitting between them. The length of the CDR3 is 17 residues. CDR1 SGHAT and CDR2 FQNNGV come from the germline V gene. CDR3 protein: CASTITKGTTKVLEQYF. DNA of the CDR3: TGTGCCAGCACCATAACTAAGGGTACCACAAAGGTACTCGAGCAGTACTTC. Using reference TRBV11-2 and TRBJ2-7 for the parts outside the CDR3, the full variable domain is EAGVAQSPRYKIIEKRQSVAFWCNPISGHATLYWYQQILGQGPKLLIQFQNNGVVDDSQLPKDRFSAERLKGVDSTLKIQPAKLEDSAVYLCASTITKGTTKVLEQYFGPGTRLTVT.

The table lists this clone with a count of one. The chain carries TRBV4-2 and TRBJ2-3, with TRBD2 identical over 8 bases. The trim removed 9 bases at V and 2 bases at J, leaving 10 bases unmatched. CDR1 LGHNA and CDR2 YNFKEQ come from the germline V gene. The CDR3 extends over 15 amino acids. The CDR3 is CASSGGRRVTDTQYF. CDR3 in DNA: TGTGCCAGTTCTGGCGGGAGGCGGGTCACAGATACGCAGTATTTT.

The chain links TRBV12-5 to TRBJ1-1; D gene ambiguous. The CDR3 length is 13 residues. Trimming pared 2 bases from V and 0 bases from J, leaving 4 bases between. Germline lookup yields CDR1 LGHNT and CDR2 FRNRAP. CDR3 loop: CASGLYVNTEAFF. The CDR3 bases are TGTGCTAGTGGTTTGTACGTGAACACTGAAGCTTTCTTT. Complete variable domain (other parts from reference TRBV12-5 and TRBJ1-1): DARVTQTPRHKVTEMGQEVTMRCQPILGHNTVFWYRQTMMQGLELLAYFRNRAPLDDSGMPKDRFSAEMPDATLATLKIQPSEPRDSAVYFCASGLYVNTEAFFGQGTRLTVV.

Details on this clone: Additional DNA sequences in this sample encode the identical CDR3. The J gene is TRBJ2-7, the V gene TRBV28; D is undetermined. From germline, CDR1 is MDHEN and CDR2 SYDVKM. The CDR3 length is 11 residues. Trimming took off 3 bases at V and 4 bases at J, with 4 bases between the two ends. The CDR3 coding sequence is TGTGCCAGCAGTTTGGGTTACGAGCAGTACTTC. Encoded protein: CASSLGYEQYF.

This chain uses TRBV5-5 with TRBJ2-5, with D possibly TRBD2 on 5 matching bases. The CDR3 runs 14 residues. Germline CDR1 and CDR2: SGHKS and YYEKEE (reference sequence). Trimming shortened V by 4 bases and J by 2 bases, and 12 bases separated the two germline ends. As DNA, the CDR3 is TGTGCCAGCAGCCCCCCCCCGGGGCAAGAGACCCAGTACTTC. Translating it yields CASSPPPGQETQYF.

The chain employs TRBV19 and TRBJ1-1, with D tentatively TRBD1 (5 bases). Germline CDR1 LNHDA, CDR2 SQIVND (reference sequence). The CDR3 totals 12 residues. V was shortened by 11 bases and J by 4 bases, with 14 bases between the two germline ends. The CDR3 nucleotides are TGTGCCGTTAACATGGGGGGCACTGAAGCTTTCTTT. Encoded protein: CAVNMGGTEAFF.